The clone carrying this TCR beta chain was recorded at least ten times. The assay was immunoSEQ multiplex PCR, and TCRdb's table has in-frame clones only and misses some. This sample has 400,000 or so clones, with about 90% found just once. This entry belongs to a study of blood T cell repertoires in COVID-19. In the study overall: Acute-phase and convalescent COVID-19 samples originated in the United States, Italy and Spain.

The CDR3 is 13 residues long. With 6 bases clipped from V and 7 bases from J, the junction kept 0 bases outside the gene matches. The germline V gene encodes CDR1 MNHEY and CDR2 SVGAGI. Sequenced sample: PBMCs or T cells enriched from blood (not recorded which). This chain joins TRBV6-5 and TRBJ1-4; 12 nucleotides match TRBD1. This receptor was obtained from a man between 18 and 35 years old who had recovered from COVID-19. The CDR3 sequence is CASRGQGAEKLFF. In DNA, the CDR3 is TGTGCCAGCAGGGGACAGGGGGCTGAAAAACTGTTTTTT.